This is a list of T cell receptor beta chains from one sample in a study of naive and memory T cell subsets. TCRdb reanalysed the UMI-ligation and nested PCR reads using MiXCR and keeps one entry per CDR3 protein. The sample has 80,000 or so distinct CDR3 sequences; 8% to 9.5% are singletons. Sequenced: naive CD8+ T cells from blood. These receptors were taken from a human donor in good health. Both conserved end residues are part of each CDR3. A D gene is named only where the DNA matches it firmly. Rows may omit the clone size; those that give it use once, few, many or a size class.

TRBJ2-6 many TRBV13 . CASSLDNSGANVLTF TGTGCCAGCAGCTTAGATAACTCTGGGGCCAACGTCCTGACTTTC
TRBJ2-1 many TRBV29-1 TRBD2 CSVLSTSVYEQFF TGCAGCGTTCTATCGACTAGCGTTTATGAGCAGTTCTTC
TRBJ2-3 few TRBV12-3/TRBV12-4 TRBD2 CASSMGLAGTDTQYF TGTGCCAGCAGTATGGGACTAGCGGGCACAGATACGCAGTATTTT
TRBJ2-5 many TRBV28 . CASSLVKGGQETQYF TGTGCCAGCAGTTTAGTAAAGGGAGGCCAAGAGACCCAGTACTTC
TRBJ1-5 . TRBV27 . CASTPGGGGQPQHF TGTGCCAGCACCCCGGGAGGGGGAGGTCAGCCCCAGCATTTT
TRBJ2-1 . TRBV7-9 . CASSSRGMSNEQFF TGTGCCAGCAGCTCCCGGGGGATGTCCAATGAGCAGTTCTTC
TRBJ2-3 many TRBV24-1 . CATSDRGSHTQYF TGTGCCACCAGTGACAGAGGATCCCATACGCAGTATTTT
TRBJ2-2 few TRBV4-3 TRBD2 CASSQDRGTSGIYTGELFF TGCGCCAGCAGCCAAGATAGGGGGACTAGCGGGATATACACCGGGGAGCTGTTTTTT
TRBJ2-5 many TRBV28 TRBD2 CATSKGLAGVQETQYF TGTGCCACCTCCAAGGGACTAGCGGGAGTCCAAGAGACCCAGTACTTC
TRBJ1-2 many TRBV29-1 . CSVVTSNYGYTF TGCAGCGTTGTAACATCTAACTATGGCTACACCTTC
TRBJ2-1 . TRBV7-3 . CASPGGRRDINEQFF TGTGCCAGTCCCGGGGGCCGCAGAGACATCAATGAGCAGTTCTTC